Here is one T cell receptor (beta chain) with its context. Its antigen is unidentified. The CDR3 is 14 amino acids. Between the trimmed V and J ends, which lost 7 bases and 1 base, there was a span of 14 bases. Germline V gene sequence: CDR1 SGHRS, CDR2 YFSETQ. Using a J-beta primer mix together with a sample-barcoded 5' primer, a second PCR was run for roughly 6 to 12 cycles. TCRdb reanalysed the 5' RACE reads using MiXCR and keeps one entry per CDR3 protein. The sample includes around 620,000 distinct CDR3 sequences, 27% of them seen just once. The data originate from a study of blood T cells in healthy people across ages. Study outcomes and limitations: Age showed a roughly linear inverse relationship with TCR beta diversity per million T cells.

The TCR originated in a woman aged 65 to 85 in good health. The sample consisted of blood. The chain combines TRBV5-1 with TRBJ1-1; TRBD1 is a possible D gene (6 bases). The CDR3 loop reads CASAHGQTNTEAFF. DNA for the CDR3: TGCGCCAGCGCCCATGGACAGACGAACACTGAAGCTTTCTTT.